What follows are 26 T cell receptor beta chains derived from one specimen sequenced in a study of cytomegalovirus exposure and HLA in healthy donors. Sequencing used immunoSEQ multiplex PCR; TCRdb keeps in-frame clones, though not all of them. The sample records 250,000 to 300,000 clones, about 90% being singletons. Sequencing used PBMCs. These receptor sequences come from a woman aged 18-29 years in good health and CMV-seronegative.

The rearrangement uses TRBV2 and TRBJ2-1, with 11 positions matching TRBD2. The CDR3 length is 16 residues. Germline CDR1 SNHLY, CDR2 FYNNEI. J was trimmed by 9 bases and V by 6 bases; bases with no gene match: 13. Here the CDR3 reads CASRKSSGRLEGEQFF. The CDR3 region has the DNA TGTGCCAGCAGGAAGTCTAGCGGGAGGCTCGAGGGTGAGCAGTTCTTC.

The chain employs TRBV5-4 and TRBJ1-2, with TRBD1 identical over 8 bases. Trimming cost V 0 bases and J 7 bases; bases outside gene matches: 11. The CDR3 runs to 16 residues. Germline V lookup: CDR1 SGHNT, CDR2 YYREEE (reference sequence). The CDR3 loop is CASSLEGIRGRGGYTF. The CDR3 DNA follows: TGTGCCAGCAGCTTGGAGGGGATCAGGGGGCGCGGTGGCTACACCTTC.

The chain recombines TRBV18 with TRBJ1-2; the match to TRBD1 covers 9 bases. From germline, CDR1 is KGHSH and CDR2 LQKENI. Trimming removed 1 base from V and 4 bases from J; junction bases left unmatched: 7. The CDR3 length is 16 residues. For the CDR3, the DNA is TGTGCCAGCTCACCACAGACACAGGGGGCTATCTATGGCTACACCTTC. Its translation is CASSPQTQGAIYGYTF.

The chain employs TRBV12-2 and TRBJ1-2. TRBV12-2 is designated a pseudogene. The CDR3 is made up of 15 amino acids. CDR3 sequence: CASRLEGGANLGYTF. Written as DNA, the CDR3 is TGTGCAAGTCGCTTAGAAGGAGGCGCCAATTTGGGCTACACCTTC.

The CDR3 loop reads CASGRQVNSPLHF. The CDR3 region has the DNA TGTGCTAGTGGTAGACAGGTTAATTCACCCCTCCACTTT. The V gene is TRBV12-5, the J gene TRBJ1-6; D perhaps matches TRBD1 (6 bases). Trimming pared 5 bases from V and 6 bases from J, leaving 8 bases between. Germline-derived CDR1 and CDR2 are LGHNT and FRNRAP. This CDR3 is built from 13 residues.

A few counts support this clone. The chain combines TRBV6-6 with TRBJ2-2; 7 nucleotides line up with TRBD2. The length of the CDR3 is 15 residues. V gave up 6 bases and J gave up 1 base; unmatched junction bases: 5. CDR1 is MNHNY and CDR2 is SVGAGI in the germline V gene (reference sequence). CDR3: CASRKGGVNTGELFF. The CDR3 nucleotides read TGTGCCAGCAGGAAGGGAGGGGTGAACACCGGGGAGCTGTTTTTT.

V usage is TRBV7-9 and J usage is TRBJ2-5; 14 positions match TRBD2. Germline-derived CDR1 and CDR2 are SEHNR and FQNEAQ (reference sequence). J lost 4 bases, V lost 5 bases, and 9 bases had no gene match. The CDR3 consists of 17 residues. CDR3 in amino acids: CASSQGTSGGPRETQYF. The CDR3 bases are TGTGCCAGCAGCCAGGGGACTAGCGGGGGTCCTCGAGAGACCCAGTACTTC. The whole variable domain, remainder taken from reference TRBV7-9 and TRBJ2-5, is DTGVSQNPRHKITKRGQNVTFRCDPISEHNRLYWYRQTLGQGPEFLTYFQNEAQLEKSRLLSDRFSAERPKGSFSTLEIQRTEQGDSAMYLCASSQGTSGGPRETQYFGPGTRLLVL.

This chain links TRBV11-1 with TRBJ1-4, with no clear D. This CDR3 comprises 15 residues. From germline, CDR1 is SGHAT and CDR2 FQDESV (reference sequence). Trimming took off 3 bases at V and 0 bases at J, with 8 bases between the two ends. CDR3 residues: CASSLVSATNEKLFF. The DNA of the CDR3 is TGTGCCAGCAGCTTGGTCTCGGCAACTAATGAAAAACTGTTTTTT. The complete variable domain, with remaining parts taken from reference TRBV11-1 and TRBJ1-4, reads EAEVAQSPRYKITEKSQAVAFWCDPISGHATLYWYRQILGQGPELLVQFQDESVVDDSQLPKDRFSAERLKGVDSTLKIQPAELGDSAMYLCASSLVSATNEKLFFGSGTQLSVL.

This sequence joins TRBV2 and TRBJ2-2; TRBD2 aligns across 8 bases. Germline V gene sequence: CDR1 SNHLY, CDR2 FYNNEI. This CDR3 has 14 amino acids. V shed 7 bases, J shed 5 bases, and the junction held 6 bases outside the gene matches. CDR3 sequence reads: CASTGGSGTGELFF. The CDR3 DNA sequence: TGTGCCAGCACGGGAGGGAGTGGGACCGGGGAGCTGTTTTTT. The whole variable domain, filled in from reference TRBV2 and TRBJ2-2, reads EPEVTQTPSHQVTQMGQEVILRCVPISNHLYFYWYRQILGQKVEFLVSFYNNEISEKSEIFDDQFSVERPDGSNFTLKIRSTKLEDSAMYFCASTGGSGTGELFFGEGSRLTVL.

This chain links TRBV5-1 with TRBJ1-1, with 9 bases aligning to TRBD1. CDR1 and CDR2 (germline): SGHRS, YFSETQ. The CDR3 consists of 15 residues. With 3 bases clipped from V and 3 bases from J, the junction kept 6 bases outside the gene matches. CDR3 sequence: CASSYDRGMYTEAFF. For the CDR3, the DNA is TGCGCCAGCAGCTACGACAGGGGGATGTACACTGAAGCTTTCTTT.

The DNA for the CDR3 is TGTGCCAGCAGCTTACTCACAGATACGCAGTATTTT. It specifies CASSLLTDTQYF. The V call is TRBV7-2, the J call TRBJ2-3, with D unresolved. Germline V gives CDR1 SGHTA, CDR2 FQGNSA. V shed 2 bases and J shed 2 bases, with 2 bases lying between them. The CDR3 is made up of 12 amino acids. The variable domain in full, completed from reference TRBV7-2 and TRBJ2-3, reads GAGVSQSPSNKVTEKGKDVELRCDPISGHTALYWYRQSLGQGLEFLIYFQGNSAPDKSGLPSDRFSAERTGGSVSTLTIQRTQQEDSAVYLCASSLLTDTQYFGPGTRLTVL.

The CDR3 region has the DNA TGTGCCAGCAGTTTGAGGCAGGCAGGGGTGTGGGAGACCCAGTACTTC. Translating gives CASSLRQAGVWETQYF. The chain carries TRBV28 and TRBJ2-5; tentatively, D is TRBD1 (6 bases). Germline lookup yields CDR1 MDHEN and CDR2 SYDVKM. V was shortened by 3 bases and J by 5 bases, with 19 bases between the two germline ends. The CDR3 has 16 amino acids.

This chain's CDR3 is CASSSDTPYEQYF. The CDR3, as DNA: TGTGCCAGCAGCTCTGACACCCCCTACGAGCAGTACTTC. This chain connects TRBV5-8 to TRBJ2-7; D remains ambiguous. The germline V gene encodes CDR1 SGHTS and CDR2 YDEGEE. The CDR3 covers 13 residues. Trimming removed 3 bases at V and 2 bases at J, with 9 bases between.

The chain combines TRBV28 with TRBJ1-2, with D possibly being TRBD1 (5 bases). Germline CDR1 is MDHEN and CDR2 is SYDVKM. The length of the CDR3 is 15 residues. V dropped 3 bases and J dropped 3 bases, with 14 bases sitting between them. CDR3 loop: CASSFSRAVDYGYTF. In nucleotides, the CDR3 is TGTGCCAGCAGTTTTAGCAGGGCCGTGGACTATGGCTACACCTTC.

This clone is a singleton in its sample. The CDR3 reads CASSISIGGGALETQYF. For the CDR3, the DNA is TGTGCCAGTAGTATATCCATCGGCGGGGGGGCCTTGGAGACCCAGTACTTC. The gene calls are TRBV19 and TRBJ2-5; the match to TRBD2 covers 9 bases. Germline V gene data show CDR1 as LNHDA and CDR2 as SQIVND (reference sequence). The trim removed 2 bases at V and 5 bases at J, leaving 12 bases unmatched. The length of the CDR3 is 17 residues.

This chain uses TRBV28 with TRBJ1-5, with TRBD1 matching 8 bases. Germline V lookup: CDR1 MDHEN, CDR2 SYDVKM. The CDR3 is 16 residues long. Trimming took 6 bases from V and 1 from J; bases not matched to a gene: 8. CDR3: CASSRTGGRSNQPQHF. As DNA, the CDR3 is TGTGCCAGCAGCAGAACAGGGGGAAGAAGCAATCAGCCCCAGCATTTT. Filled out from reference TRBV28 and TRBJ1-5, the complete variable domain reads DVKVTQSSRYLVKRTGEKVFLECVQDMDHENMFWYRQDPGLGLRLIYFSYDVKMKEKGDIPEGYSVSREKKERFSLILESASTNQTSMYLCASSRTGGRSNQPQHFGDGTRLSIL.

This clone was counted between two and nine times. This chain links TRBV29-1 with TRBJ1-2; D ambiguous. The CDR3 runs 12 residues. Looked up from germline, CDR1 is SQVTM and CDR2 is ANQGSEA. Trimming removed 5 bases from V and 1 base from J, with 8 bases in between. The CDR3: CSVTDNNYGYTF. The CDR3 DNA sequence: TGCAGCGTTACCGACAATAACTATGGCTACACCTTC.

This sequence joins TRBV6-1 and TRBJ2-5, with 9 bases lining up with TRBD2. Germline CDR1 MNHNS, CDR2 SASEGT. V lost 1 base, J lost 6 bases, and 6 bases stayed unmatched. The CDR3 spans 15 residues. The CDR3 sequence: CASSEVELAGKTQYF. The CDR3 nucleotides read TGTGCCAGCAGTGAAGTGGAGCTAGCGGGAAAGACCCAGTACTTC.

The chain is built from TRBV5-1 and TRBJ2-7, with 14 bases that match TRBD2. Germline CDR1 reads SGHRS; CDR2 reads YFSETQ. The CDR3 has 15 amino acids. V shed 3 bases and J 3 bases; nucleotides not matched to a gene: 2. CDR3 sequence reads: CASSSGLAGVYEQYV. The CDR3 DNA reads as TGCGCCAGCAGCTCGGGACTAGCGGGGGTCTACGAGCAGTACGTC.

In nucleotides, the CDR3 is TGTGCCAGTAGCTCCGGGACAGGGGGCTGGGGAGAGACCCAGTACTTC. This sequence encodes CASSSGTGGWGETQYF. The chain couples TRBV19 to TRBJ2-5; 12 positions match TRBD1. Trimming took 6 bases from V and 4 from J; bases not matched to a gene: 9. The CDR3 sequence is 16 residues long. Germline CDR1 and CDR2: LNHDA and SQIVND (reference sequence). The entire variable domain, with the rest obtained from reference TRBV19 and TRBJ2-5, is as follows: DGGITQSPKYLFRKEGQNVTLSCEQNLNHDAMYWYRQDPGQGLRLIYYSQIVNDFQKGDIAEGYSVSREKKESFPLTVTSAQKNPTAFYLCASSSGTGGWGETQYFGPGTRLLVL.

This clone was counted only a few times. The V call is TRBV7-3, the J call TRBJ2-7, with 9 positions matching TRBD1. Trimming at V came to 5 bases and at J to 2 bases, leaving 7 bases not matched to a gene. The germline V gene encodes CDR1 SGHTA and CDR2 FQGTGA. This CDR3 spans 15 amino acids. The CDR3 loop reads CASSPSRTGAYEQYF. CDR3 DNA sequence: TGTGCCAGCAGCCCATCGAGGACAGGGGCCTACGAGCAGTACTTC.

A few counts support this clone. The V and J genes are TRBV7-9 and TRBJ1-1; D not resolved. Germline CDR1 is SEHNR and CDR2 is FQNEAQ (reference sequence). CDR3 length: 15 residues. The ends were cut back, 1 base at V and 0 bases at J, with 9 bases in the middle. CDR3 coding DNA: TGTGCCAGCAGCTTAGGTCGAGTCATGAACACTGAAGCTTTCTTT. It specifies CASSLGRVMNTEAFF. The complete variable domain, with remaining parts taken from reference TRBV7-9 and TRBJ1-1, reads DTGVSQNPRHKITKRGQNVTFRCDPISEHNRLYWYRQTLGQGPEFLTYFQNEAQLEKSRLLSDRFSAERPKGSFSTLEIQRTEQGDSAMYLCASSLGRVMNTEAFFGQGTRLTVV.

This clone has just a few counts. The chain couples TRBV19 to TRBJ2-2; D gene uncertain. The CDR3 is made up of 17 amino acids. Germline V CDR1 and CDR2: LNHDA, SQIVND (reference sequence). Deletions cut 6 bases from V and 4 bases from J, with 21 bases between. CDR3 bases: TGTGCCAGTAGGGGCAGCACATCCTGGAACCCCACCGGGGAGCTGTTTTTT. Translation: CASRGSTSWNPTGELFF. Together with reference TRBV19 and TRBJ2-2, the CDR3 gives the full variable domain: DGGITQSPKYLFRKEGQNVTLSCEQNLNHDAMYWYRQDPGQGLRLIYYSQIVNDFQKGDIAEGYSVSREKKESFPLTVTSAQKNPTAFYLCASRGSTSWNPTGELFFGEGSRLTVL.

V gene TRBV6-6 combines with J gene TRBJ1-3, with D tentatively TRBD1 (6 bases). Germline-derived CDR1 and CDR2 are MNHNY and SVGAGI (reference sequence). V was pared by 7 bases and J by 5 bases, with 12 bases between. The CDR3 consists of 13 residues. In nucleotides, the CDR3 is TGTGCCAGCACTAACAGGGAGCGAAACACCATATATTTT. This encodes CASTNRERNTIYF.

The rearrangement links TRBV7-9 to TRBJ2-5, with D possibly matching TRBD2 (7 bases). With 1 base removed from V and 5 bases from J, the gap between germline ends came to 14 bases. Germline CDR1 reads SEHNR; CDR2 reads FQNEAQ (reference sequence). This CDR3 is built from 15 residues. CDR3 in amino acids: CASSLEGGRRETQYF. The CDR3 DNA follows: TGTGCCAGCAGCTTAGAGGGGGGGCGCCGGGAGACCCAGTACTTC.

This chain joins TRBV5-6 and TRBJ2-3; TRBD2 matches at 8 bases. This CDR3 contains 15 residues. CDR1 is SGHDT and CDR2 is YYEEEE in the germline V gene. J was trimmed by 4 bases and V by 4 bases; bases with no gene match: 8. Here the CDR3 DNA reads TGTGCCAGCAGCCCACTCAGCGGGGGACCAGATACGCAGTATTTT. This gives the protein CASSPLSGGPDTQYF.